This T cell receptor (beta chain) stems from a study of tumor-infiltrating lymphocytes in primary liver carcinoma. Study in general: Primary liver carcinoma, confirmed by histopathology, was surgically resected. Study outcomes and limitations: The bulk unsorted samples meant that CD4+ and CD8+ repertoires went uncompared. Relative to blood, tumors carried a significantly larger fraction of the repertoire in their top 250 clones (p = 0.039).

Worth noting for this clonotype: Antigen: not known.

Germline-derived CDR1 and CDR2 are SGHAT and FQNNGV. V lost 1 base to trimming and J lost 1 base, with 15 bases between them. The length of the CDR3 is 17 residues. A constant-region primer primed TCR beta cDNA synthesis from 400 to 550 ng of total RNA. Nested multiplex PCR, run for three rounds with slightly modified ARM-PCR, yielded TCR beta libraries. For 10 cycles apiece, the opening two PCR rounds ran with TRBV1-TRBV30 forward primers and a C-beta reverse primer. TCRdb itself ran the multiplex PCR reads through MiXCR, one entry per CDR3 protein. The profile shows 150,000 to 200,000 distinct CDR3 sequences, roughly three fifths of them singletons. The blood RNA (from unsorted whole blood) was obtained, and germline DNA was also extracted. Patients in the cohort were treatment-naive and living with chronic HBV infection.

The source is a middle-aged man with primary liver carcinoma and hepatitis B virus infection. This chain links TRBV11-2 with TRBJ2-3, with a tentative D call TRBD2 (6 bases). The sample was peripheral blood. Here the CDR3 reads CASSLGKIGSRTDTQYF. DNA of the CDR3: TGTGCCAGCAGCTTAGGGAAGATCGGGAGTCGCACAGATACGCAGTATTTT. Supplemented by reference TRBV11-2 and TRBJ2-3, the full variable domain reads EAGVAQSPRYKIIEKRQSVAFWCNPISGHATLYWYQQILGQGPKLLIQFQNNGVVDDSQLPKDRFSAERLKGVDSTLKIQPAKLEDSAVYLCASSLGKIGSRTDTQYFGPGTRLTVL.